This entry lists 20 T cell receptor beta chains sequenced from one sample in a study of T cell repertoires in cytomegalovirus infection. TCRdb processed the reads anew with MiXCR; each CDR3 protein has one entry. Among about 920,000 distinct CDR3 sequences, around a third were seen once, and the ten largest hold more than 13%. These receptors have no identified antigens. This material consisted of cultured CD8+ T cells from PBMCs, taken from culture after CMV antigen stimulation. The receptors here all came from a human donor in good health (CMV status not recorded). Some clones in this sample may be carry-over from other donors' samples.

This clonotype was counted many times. CDR3 in DNA: TGTGCCAGCGGACCTATGGGTGCCGGGGAGCTGTTTTTT. This gives the protein CASGPMGAGELFF. The genes are TRBV7-3 and TRBJ2-2; unclear D gene. There are 13 residues in the CDR3. Trimming cost V 8 bases and J 6 bases, with 13 bases left between them. Per germline, CDR1 SGHTA and CDR2 FQGTGA.

A few counts support this clonotype. The chain uses TRBV12-3 or TRBV12-4 and TRBJ1-5; no definite D call. The CDR3 length is 17 residues. V lost 3 bases and J 1 base, leaving 16 bases between the germline ends. The CDR3 reads CASSFGFTGGSNQPQHF. CDR3 sequence (DNA): TGTGCCAGCAGTTTTGGTTTCACGGGAGGGAGCAATCAGCCCCAGCATTTT.

This clonotype was detected only a few times. The CDR3 here is CASSPLSGEITDTQYF. In DNA, the CDR3 is TGTGCCAGCAGCCCCCTTTCGGGGGAGATCACAGATACGCAGTATTTT. V and J are TRBV11-2 and TRBJ2-3; weak D call: TRBD2 (6 bases). Germline CDR1 SGHAT, CDR2 FQNNGV. The V gene lost 5 bases and the J gene lost 2 bases, with 17 bases spanning the gap. There are 16 residues in the CDR3.

This clonotype was counted ten times or more. The genes are TRBV7-9 and TRBJ2-1; possible D gene TRBD1, 5 bases. The CDR3 totals 11 residues. Per the germline V gene, CDR1 is SEHNR and CDR2 is FQNEAQ (reference sequence). V shed 4 bases and J shed 9 bases, with 7 bases lying between them. CDR3 in amino acids: CASSYGAEQFF. The CDR3 DNA is TGTGCCAGCAGCTATGGGGCTGAGCAGTTCTTC. The full variable domain, with the rest looked up from reference TRBV7-9 and TRBJ2-1, is DTGVSQNPRHKITKRGQNVTFRCDPISEHNRLYWYRQTLGQGPEFLTYFQNEAQLEKSRLLSDRFSAERPKGSFSTLEIQRTEQGDSAMYLCASSYGAEQFFGPGTRLTVL.

This clonotype was counted ten times or more. CDR3 sequence: CASSPLAGANNEQFF. As DNA, the CDR3 is TGTGCCAGCAGTCCACTAGCGGGGGCAAACAATGAGCAGTTCTTC. The V gene is TRBV27, the J gene TRBJ2-1; TRBD2 matches 11 bases. Germline-derived CDR1 and CDR2 are MNHEY and SMNVEV (reference sequence). V lost 5 bases, J lost 5 bases, and 5 bases stayed unmatched. CDR3 length: 15 amino acids.

Only a few counts were recorded for this clonotype. This rearrangement joins TRBV28 to TRBJ1-5; D unclear. Trimming left V 6 bases short and J 4 bases short, with 22 bases between. This CDR3 is 17 amino acids long. Germline loops: CDR1 MDHEN, CDR2 SYDVKM. The CDR3 loop reads CASRPDKTVRMNQPQHF. CDR3 nucleotides: TGTGCCAGCAGACCTGACAAAACCGTCCGTATGAATCAGCCCCAGCATTTT.

The rearrangement links TRBV7-9 to TRBJ2-7; 8 bases fit TRBD1. CDR1 and CDR2 (germline): SEHNR, FQNEAQ (reference sequence). CDR3 length: 15 amino acids. V lost 1 base to trimming and J lost 2 bases; unmatched junction nucleotides: 4. The CDR3 is CASSLGGQGPYEQYV. The CDR3 DNA is TGTGCCAGCAGCTTAGGAGGACAGGGCCCCTACGAGCAGTACGTC.

The table lists this clonotype with a few counts. The chain's CDR3 is CAISTRLAGGANASTDTQYF. The CDR3, as DNA: TGTGCCATCAGTACACGACTAGCGGGGGGGGCAAATGCGAGCACAGATACGCAGTATTTT. The chain carries TRBV10-3 and TRBJ2-3; 14 nucleotides agree with TRBD2. This CDR3 has 20 residues. Trimming took 5 bases from V and 0 from J; bases not matched to a gene: 13. Germline-derived CDR1 and CDR2 are ENHRY and SYGVKD.

The CDR3 nucleotides read TGTGCCAGCAGCGTCCGGGACAGGGCTCAAGAGACCCAGTACTTC. Encoded protein: CASSVRDRAQETQYF. The chain joins TRBV11-2 to TRBJ2-5; TRBD1 agrees at 9 bases. Germline CDR1 reads SGHAT; CDR2 reads FQNNGV. This CDR3 comprises 15 residues. The V and J ends lost 5 bases and 2 bases, in that order; junction bases with no gene match: 6. Combining the CDR3 with reference TRBV11-2 and TRBJ2-5 gives the whole variable domain EAGVAQSPRYKIIEKRQSVAFWCNPISGHATLYWYQQILGQGPKLLIQFQNNGVVDDSQLPKDRFSAERLKGVDSTLKIQPAKLEDSAVYLCASSVRDRAQETQYFGPGTRLLVL.

This clonotype was picked up many times. The V and J genes are TRBV7-8 and TRBJ1-4; D possibly corresponds to TRBD1 (6 bases). The germline V gene encodes CDR1 SGHVS and CDR2 FQNEAQ. V dropped 1 base and J dropped 7 bases, with 10 bases sitting between them. The CDR3 has 14 residues. The CDR3 bases are TGTGCCAGCAGCTTAGTCAGGGGCGGTGAAAAACTGTTTTTT. Its protein product is CASSLVRGGEKLFF.

This clonotype was detected only a few times. V usage is TRBV25-1 and J usage is TRBJ2-3, with D maybe TRBD2 (6 bases). The CDR3 has 14 amino acids. Trimming cost V 6 bases and J 5 bases, with 15 bases left between them. Germline CDR1 is MGHDK and CDR2 is SYGVNS. The CDR3 DNA follows: TGTGCCAGCAGCCCCCACAAGGGAGGAGATACGCAGTATTTT. This sequence encodes CASSPHKGGDTQYF.

The sample holds a few counts of this clonotype. V usage is TRBV19 and J usage is TRBJ1-5; TRBD1 matches 7 bases. The CDR3 spans 15 residues. Per the germline V gene, CDR1 is LNHDA and CDR2 is SQIVND (reference sequence). Losses at the gene ends were 7 bases for V and 3 bases for J; bases not matched to a gene: 9. CDR3 amino acids: CASTVRQGTNQPQHF. Written as DNA, the CDR3 is TGTGCCAGTACCGTGAGACAGGGTACCAATCAGCCCCAGCATTTT.

This clonotype has ten or more counts. The rearrangement joins TRBV12-3 or TRBV12-4 to TRBJ1-6; D remains ambiguous. The V end lost 3 bases, the J end lost 7 bases, and 13 bases lay between the germline ends. CDR3 length: 15 residues. CDR3 sequence: CASSLAESGNSPLHF. The CDR3 DNA reads as TGTGCCAGCAGTTTGGCGGAATCGGGCAATTCACCCCTCCACTTT.

The J gene is TRBJ1-1, the V gene TRBV2; 10 bases map to TRBD1. V lost 5 bases to trimming and J lost 4 bases; unmatched junction nucleotides: 10. The CDR3 sequence is 16 residues long. Germline V lookup: CDR1 SNHLY, CDR2 FYNNEI. Here the CDR3 DNA reads TGTGCCAGCAGTACCCTAGAAGACAGGGGGCCCACTGAAGCTTTCTTT. Protein product: CASSTLEDRGPTEAFF.

This clonotype was seen a few times. This rearrangement joins TRBV6-6 to TRBJ2-7; D uncertain. Germline V gene data show CDR1 as MNHNY and CDR2 as SVGAGI (reference sequence). Trimming removed 0 bases from V and 3 bases from J, with 6 bases in between. The CDR3 sequence is 13 residues long. CDR3 residues: CASSYSDFYEQYV. In nucleotides, the CDR3 is TGTGCCAGCAGTTACTCAGATTTCTACGAGCAGTACGTC.

The V and J genes are TRBV4-2 and TRBJ2-4, with D hard to call. V lost 0 bases, J lost 4 bases, and 10 bases lay in between. This CDR3 contains 15 residues. Germline loops: CDR1 LGHNA, CDR2 YNFKEQ. CDR3 coding DNA: TGTGCCAGCAGCCAAGAAAGGGAACTGAAAAACATTCAGTACTTC. Encoded protein: CASSQERELKNIQYF.

This sequence joins TRBV6-2 or TRBV6-3 and TRBJ1-5; D ambiguous. Germline V CDR1 and CDR2: MNHEY, SVGEGT. The CDR3 runs 15 residues. The V end lost 6 bases, the J end lost 6 bases, and 18 bases lay between the germline ends. CDR3 region: CASSRVRPGIQPQHF. CDR3 nucleotide sequence: TGTGCCAGCAGCCGGGTTAGGCCGGGTATTCAGCCCCAGCATTTT.

This clonotype was counted a single time. The chain couples TRBV19 to TRBJ2-7, with D perhaps TRBD1 (6 bases). V was trimmed by 1 base and J by 3 bases, leaving 13 bases between them. The germline gives CDR1 LNHDA, CDR2 SQIVND (reference sequence). The CDR3 length is 15 residues. Here the CDR3 reads CASSIVTGTRYEQYF. CDR3 sequence (DNA): TGTGCCAGTAGTATAGTGACCGGGACACGCTACGAGCAGTACTTC.

This clonotype was seen only once. The junction differs from germline at one of its ends, possibly a read error. CDR3 amino acids: CASSQDLGGPPYDYTF. DNA of the CDR3: TGTGCCAGCAGCCAAGATCTGGGAGGGCCACCCTATGACTACACCTTC. This rearrangement joins TRBV14 to TRBJ1-2; D remains unclear. Per the germline V gene, CDR1 is SGHDN and CDR2 is FVKESK. This CDR3 has 16 residues. Full variable domain (remainder filled in from reference TRBV14 and TRBJ1-2): EAGVTQFPSHSVIEKGQTVTLRCDPISGHDNLYWYRRVMGKEIKFLLHFVKESKQDESGMPNNRFLAERTGGTYSTLKVQPAELEDSGVYFCASSQDLGGPPYDYTFGSGTRLTVV.

CDR3 nucleotide sequence: TGCGCCAGCAGCCCTAGCGGGGGGGCCATGAATGAGCAGTTCTTC. This sequence encodes CASSPSGGAMNEQFF. The chain couples TRBV5-1 to TRBJ2-1; TRBD2 matches 12 bases. CDR3 length: 15 residues. The ends lost 4 bases at V and 7 bases at J; junction bases unmatched: 6. Germline V CDR1 and CDR2: SGHRS, YFSETQ.